These 20 T cell receptor beta chains were all obtained from the same sample, sequenced in a study of blood T cell repertoires in COVID-19. Method: immunoSEQ multiplex PCR; TCRdb's copy keeps in-frame clones and lacks some. The data hold some 380,000 clones, with almost 90% observed a single time. Sequences were obtained from peripheral blood. Receptors originate from a man aged 18 to 30 with active or convalescent COVID-19.

The rearrangement links TRBV11-2 to TRBJ1-6; 7 bases match TRBD1. The ends lost 1 base at V and 7 bases at J; junction bases unmatched: 4. CDR3 length: 15 amino acids. The germline CDR1 and CDR2 sequences are SGHAT and FQNNGV. CDR3 in amino acids: CASSLGQGENSPLHF. CDR3 nucleotide sequence: TGTGCCAGCAGCTTAGGACAGGGAGAAAATTCACCCCTCCACTTT.

In this sample, this clone turned up once. The gene calls are TRBV27 and TRBJ1-2; D call uncertain. From germline, CDR1 is MNHEY and CDR2 SMNVEV (reference sequence). The V gene lost 6 bases and the J gene lost 8 bases, with 22 bases spanning the gap. The CDR3 extends over 15 amino acids. CDR3 in DNA: TGTGCCAGCAGATCGAGACTGCTACGCATTAACGGCTACACCTTC. It encodes CASRSRLLRINGYTF.

The sample holds a few counts of this clone. The chain is built from TRBV28 and TRBJ1-2, with D possibly TRBD1 on 5 matching bases. The CDR3 runs to 14 residues. Germline CDR1 MDHEN, CDR2 SYDVKM. The ends were cut back, 5 bases at V and 4 bases at J, with 14 bases in the middle. The CDR3 loop reads CASSLGGSSYGYTF. The DNA for the CDR3 is TGTGCCAGCAGTCTCGGGGGTAGTTCCTATGGCTACACCTTC.

The chain couples TRBV7-3 to TRBJ2-7; a weak D match, TRBD2 (5 bases). Trimming took off 5 bases at V and 0 bases at J, with 14 bases between the two ends. Per germline, CDR1 SGHTA and CDR2 FQGTGA. The CDR3 covers 15 residues. The CDR3 nucleotides read TGTGCCAGCAGCCTGGAACCAGGAGGCTCCTACGAGCAGTACTTC. It encodes CASSLEPGGSYEQYF.

This clone was detected only once. The chain carries TRBV9 and TRBJ2-2; no definite D call. CDR3 length: 14 residues. The V gene's germline CDR1 is SGDLS and CDR2 YYNGEE. The germline V and J ends were trimmed by 4 bases and 5 bases, with 12 bases remaining between them. DNA for the CDR3: TGTGCCAGCAGCCCGGAGAGAGCGACCGGGGAGCTGTTTTTT. It specifies CASSPERATGELFF.

This chain connects TRBV5-4 to TRBJ2-1, with 7 bases that match TRBD2. CDR3 size: 17 residues. V lost 2 bases, J lost 4 bases, and 12 bases stayed unmatched. Germline CDR1 reads SGHNT; CDR2 reads YYREEE (reference sequence). CDR3: CASSFGGERGVYNEQFF. The CDR3 region has the DNA TGTGCCAGCAGCTTTGGGGGGGAGCGAGGGGTTTACAATGAGCAGTTCTTC.

There are a few counts of this clone. This chain links TRBV6-6 with TRBJ2-7, with 7 positions matching TRBD1. The CDR3 has 12 residues. Germline V gene lookup returns CDR1 MNHNY and CDR2 SVGAGI (reference sequence). Losses at the gene ends were 5 bases for V and 5 bases for J; bases not matched to a gene: 3. The CDR3 region has the DNA TGTGCCAGCAGTCAAGACAGGGACGAGCAGTACTTC. This translates into CASSQDRDEQYF.

This chain links TRBV4-3 with TRBJ2-1; TRBD2 matches at 8 bases. V lost 0 bases to trimming and J lost 8 bases; unmatched junction nucleotides: 12. This CDR3 has 17 amino acids. Germline CDR1 reads LGHNA; CDR2 reads YSLEER. The CDR3: CASSQDLSGGAFHEQFF. The DNA for the CDR3 is TGCGCCAGCAGCCAAGATCTTTCCGGGGGGGCCTTCCATGAGCAGTTCTTC.

This chain connects TRBV4-3 to TRBJ1-5; the match to TRBD1 covers 9 bases. CDR3 size: 14 residues. Germline CDR1 reads LGHNA; CDR2 reads YSLEER. Trimming removed 4 bases from V and 8 bases from J; junction bases left unmatched: 6. Here the CDR3 reads CASSPGTGLKPQHF. CDR3 coding DNA: TGCGCCAGCAGCCCCGGGACAGGGCTCAAGCCCCAGCATTTT.

The chain carries TRBV14 and TRBJ1-3; no reliable D call. V gave up 4 bases and J gave up 2 bases, with 12 bases separating them. Per the germline V gene, CDR1 is SGHDN and CDR2 is FVKESK. The CDR3 has 15 amino acids. CDR3 amino acids: CASSPLKTAGNTIYF. In nucleotides, the CDR3 is TGTGCCAGCAGCCCCCTAAAAACCGCTGGAAACACCATATATTTT.

The chain couples TRBV7-2 to TRBJ2-1, with D perhaps TRBD2 (6 bases). The CDR3 has 14 amino acids. The V gene lost 5 bases and the J gene lost 13 bases, with 21 bases spanning the gap. CDR1 SGHTA and CDR2 FQGNSA come from the germline V gene. CDR3 amino acids: CASSGTYSGTHQFF. The CDR3 DNA follows: TGTGCCAGCAGCGGGACTTATTCCGGGACTCATCAGTTCTTC.

This clone was picked up one time. The chain uses TRBV7-2 and TRBJ2-3, with a possible D match to TRBD2 (6 bases). The CDR3 runs to 15 residues. Looked up from germline, CDR1 is SGHTA and CDR2 is FQGNSA. With 5 bases removed from V and 10 bases from J, the gap between germline ends came to 22 bases. CDR3 loop: CASSEGGAGRFSQYF. CDR3 nucleotides: TGTGCCAGCAGCGAAGGAGGGGCGGGACGCTTTTCGCAGTATTTT.

This clone has a single count. The rearrangement uses TRBV6-5 and TRBJ1-1; D not certain. Trimming removed 7 bases at V and 6 bases at J, with 21 bases between. This CDR3 region has 15 residues. Per the germline V gene, CDR1 is MNHEY and CDR2 is SVGAGI. CDR3 bases: TGTGCCAGCAATGCCGGTCTCATCCCCGTCCCTGAAGCTTTCTTT. Residues: CASNAGLIPVPEAFF.

The chain carries TRBV4-1 and TRBJ2-7, with D perhaps TRBD1 (8 bases). CDR1 MGHRA and CDR2 YSYEKL come from the germline V gene. V was cut by 4 bases and J by 5 bases, with 12 bases left in between. There are 13 residues in the CDR3. The CDR3 DNA is TGCGCCAGCAGCCTACAGGGGGGGGACGAGCAGTACTTC. Translation gives CASSLQGGDEQYF.

The chain recombines TRBV7-9 with TRBJ1-1, with TRBD1 identical over 7 bases. Trimming cost V 5 bases and J 0 bases; bases outside gene matches: 3. Germline lookup yields CDR1 SEHNR and CDR2 FQNEAQ (reference sequence). CDR3 length equals 14 residues. The CDR3 loop is CASSRDSLNTEAFF. DNA of the CDR3: TGTGCCAGCAGCCGGGACAGTTTGAACACTGAAGCTTTCTTT. The whole variable domain, remainder taken from reference TRBV7-9 and TRBJ1-1, is DTGVSQNPRHKITKRGQNVTFRCDPISEHNRLYWYRQTLGQGPEFLTYFQNEAQLEKSRLLSDRFSAERPKGSFSTLEIQRTEQGDSAMYLCASSRDSLNTEAFFGQGTRLTVV.

The V and J genes are TRBV20-1 and TRBJ2-7; 13 bases are shared with TRBD2. The CDR3 length is 17 residues. Germline CDR1 is DFQATT and CDR2 is SNEGSKA (reference sequence). V was clipped by 3 bases and J by 4 bases; unmatched bases: 12. In nucleotides, the CDR3 is TGCAGTGCTAGTATCTTTCCGGGACTAGCGGGACCATACGAGCAGTACTTC. This translates into CSASIFPGLAGPYEQYF.

Written as DNA, the CDR3 is TGTGCCAGCAGCTTCTACAGGGTCTCTGGAAACACCATATATTTT. As protein: CASSFYRVSGNTIYF. The chain is built from TRBV7-2 and TRBJ1-3, with D maybe TRBD1 (6 bases). V lost 3 bases and J lost 0, with 9 bases in between. This CDR3 is built from 15 residues. The V gene's germline CDR1 is SGHTA and CDR2 FQGNSA.

J is TRBJ1-5 and V is TRBV6-1; D perhaps matches TRBD1 (6 bases). The CDR3 extends over 15 amino acids. V lost 2 bases to trimming and J lost 0 bases, with 8 bases between them. Germline CDR1 reads MNHNS; CDR2 reads SASEGT. The CDR3 DNA reads TGTGCCAGCAGTGAATGGGGACATAGCAATCAGCCCCAGCATTTT. This gives the protein CASSEWGHSNQPQHF.

This sequence joins TRBV6-5 and TRBJ1-1; tentatively, D is TRBD1 (5 bases). Trimming pared 8 bases from V and 2 bases from J, leaving 18 bases between. CDR3 length: 15 residues. CDR1 and CDR2 from the germline V gene are MNHEY and SVGAGI. The chain's CDR3 is CASWLGGRANTEAFF. The CDR3 DNA sequence: TGTGCCAGCTGGTTGGGGGGAAGGGCCAACACTGAAGCTTTCTTT.

V gene TRBV7-9 combines with J gene TRBJ2-7; 9 bases agree with TRBD2. The trim removed 4 bases at V and 2 bases at J, leaving 3 bases unmatched. Germline CDR1 and CDR2: SEHNR and FQNEAQ (reference sequence). The CDR3 extends over 14 amino acids. CDR3 in amino acids: CASSYSGSAYEQYF. The CDR3 DNA reads as TGTGCCAGCAGCTATAGCGGGAGTGCCTACGAGCAGTACTTC.